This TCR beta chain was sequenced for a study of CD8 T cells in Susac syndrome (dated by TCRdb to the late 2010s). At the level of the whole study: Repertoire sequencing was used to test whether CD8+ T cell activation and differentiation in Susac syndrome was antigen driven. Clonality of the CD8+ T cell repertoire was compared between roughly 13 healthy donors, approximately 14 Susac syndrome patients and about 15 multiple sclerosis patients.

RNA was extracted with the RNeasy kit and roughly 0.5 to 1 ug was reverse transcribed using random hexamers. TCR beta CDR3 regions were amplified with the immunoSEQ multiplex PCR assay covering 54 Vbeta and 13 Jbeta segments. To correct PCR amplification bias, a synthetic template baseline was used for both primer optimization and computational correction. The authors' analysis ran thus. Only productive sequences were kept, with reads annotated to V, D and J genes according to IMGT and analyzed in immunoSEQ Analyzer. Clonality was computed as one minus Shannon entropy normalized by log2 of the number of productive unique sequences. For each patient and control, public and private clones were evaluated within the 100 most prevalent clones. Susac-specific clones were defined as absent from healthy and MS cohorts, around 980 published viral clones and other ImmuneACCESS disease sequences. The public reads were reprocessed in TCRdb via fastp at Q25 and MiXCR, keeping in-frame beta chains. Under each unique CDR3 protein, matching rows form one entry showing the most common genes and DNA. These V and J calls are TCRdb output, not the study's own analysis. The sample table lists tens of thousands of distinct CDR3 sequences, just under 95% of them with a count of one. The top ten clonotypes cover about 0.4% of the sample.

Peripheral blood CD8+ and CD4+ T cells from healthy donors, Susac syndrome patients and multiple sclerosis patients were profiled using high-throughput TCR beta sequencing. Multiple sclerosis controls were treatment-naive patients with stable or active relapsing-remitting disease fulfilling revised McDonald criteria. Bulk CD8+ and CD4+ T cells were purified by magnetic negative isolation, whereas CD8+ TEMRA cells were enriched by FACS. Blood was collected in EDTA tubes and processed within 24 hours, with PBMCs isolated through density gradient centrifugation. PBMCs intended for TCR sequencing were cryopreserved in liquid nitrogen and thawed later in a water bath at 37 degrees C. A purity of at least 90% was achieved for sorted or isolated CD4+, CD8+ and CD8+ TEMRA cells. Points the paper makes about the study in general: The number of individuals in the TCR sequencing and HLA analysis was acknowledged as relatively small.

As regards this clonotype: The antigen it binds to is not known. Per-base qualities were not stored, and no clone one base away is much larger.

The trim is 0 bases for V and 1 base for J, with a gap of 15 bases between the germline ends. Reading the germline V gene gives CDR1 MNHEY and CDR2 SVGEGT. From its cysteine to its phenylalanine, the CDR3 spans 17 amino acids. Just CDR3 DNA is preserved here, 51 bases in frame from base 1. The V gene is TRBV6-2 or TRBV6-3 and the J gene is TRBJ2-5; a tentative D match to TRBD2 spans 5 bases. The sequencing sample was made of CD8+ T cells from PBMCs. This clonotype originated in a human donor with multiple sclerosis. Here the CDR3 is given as CASSYSTGDWSQETQYF. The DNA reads TGTGCCAGCAGTTACTCGACCGGGGATTGGTCCCAAGAGACCCAGTACTTC.